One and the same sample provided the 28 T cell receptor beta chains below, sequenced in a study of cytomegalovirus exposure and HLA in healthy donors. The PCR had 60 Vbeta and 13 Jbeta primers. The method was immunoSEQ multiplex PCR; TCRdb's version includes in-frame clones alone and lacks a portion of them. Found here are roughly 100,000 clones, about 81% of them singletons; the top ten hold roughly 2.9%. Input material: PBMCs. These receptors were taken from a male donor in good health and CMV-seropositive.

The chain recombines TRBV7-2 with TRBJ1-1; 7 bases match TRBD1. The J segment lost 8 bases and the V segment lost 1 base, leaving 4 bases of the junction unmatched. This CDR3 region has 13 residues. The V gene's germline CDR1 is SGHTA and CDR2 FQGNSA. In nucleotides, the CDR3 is TGTGCCAGCAGCTTAGGAGGGGGCCGAGAAGCTTTCTTT. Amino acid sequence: CASSLGGGREAFF.

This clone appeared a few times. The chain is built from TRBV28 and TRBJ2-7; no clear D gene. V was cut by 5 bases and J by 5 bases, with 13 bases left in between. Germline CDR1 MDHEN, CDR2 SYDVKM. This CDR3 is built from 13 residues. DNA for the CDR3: TGTGCCAGCAGTCCCCGTGTAGTCGACGAGCAGTACTTC. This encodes CASSPRVVDEQYF.

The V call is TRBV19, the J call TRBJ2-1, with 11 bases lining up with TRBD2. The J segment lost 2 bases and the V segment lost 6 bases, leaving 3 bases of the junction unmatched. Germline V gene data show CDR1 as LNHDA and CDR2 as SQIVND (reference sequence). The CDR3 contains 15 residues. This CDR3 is CASSLTSGTYNEQFF. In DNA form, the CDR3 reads TGTGCCAGTAGCCTGACTAGCGGGACCTACAATGAGCAGTTCTTC.

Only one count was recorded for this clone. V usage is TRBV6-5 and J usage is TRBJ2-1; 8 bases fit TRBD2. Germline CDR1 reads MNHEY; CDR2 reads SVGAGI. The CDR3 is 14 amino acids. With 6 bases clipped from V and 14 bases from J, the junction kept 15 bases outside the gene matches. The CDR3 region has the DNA TGTGCCAGCAGGGCAATTGGCGGGGGGCCTTCGAAGTTCTTC. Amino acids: CASRAIGGGPSKFF.

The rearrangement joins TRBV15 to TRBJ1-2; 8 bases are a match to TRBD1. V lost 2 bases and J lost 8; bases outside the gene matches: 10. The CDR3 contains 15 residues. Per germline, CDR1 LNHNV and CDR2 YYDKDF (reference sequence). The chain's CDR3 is CATSRPNQGARGYTF. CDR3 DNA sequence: TGTGCCACCAGCAGACCGAATCAGGGGGCGAGGGGCTACACCTTC.

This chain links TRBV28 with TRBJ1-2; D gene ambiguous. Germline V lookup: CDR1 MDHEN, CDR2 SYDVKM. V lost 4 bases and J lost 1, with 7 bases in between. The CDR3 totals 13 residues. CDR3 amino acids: CASSSSYNYGYTF. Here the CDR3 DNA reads TGTGCCAGCAGTTCTAGCTATAACTATGGCTACACCTTC.

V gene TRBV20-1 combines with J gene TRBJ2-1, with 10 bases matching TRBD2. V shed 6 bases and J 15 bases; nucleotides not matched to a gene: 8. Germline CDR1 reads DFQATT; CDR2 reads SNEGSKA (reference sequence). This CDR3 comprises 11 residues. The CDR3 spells CSAGSGRALFF. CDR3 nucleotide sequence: TGCAGTGCCGGAAGCGGGAGGGCCTTGTTCTTC.

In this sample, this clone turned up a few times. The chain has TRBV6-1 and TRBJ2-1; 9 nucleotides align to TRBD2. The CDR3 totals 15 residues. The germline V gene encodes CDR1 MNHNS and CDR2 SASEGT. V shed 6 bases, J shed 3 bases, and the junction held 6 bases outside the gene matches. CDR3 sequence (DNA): TGTGCCAGCAGCCGTAGCGGGGGCCACTACAATGAGCAGTTCTTC. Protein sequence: CASSRSGGHYNEQFF.

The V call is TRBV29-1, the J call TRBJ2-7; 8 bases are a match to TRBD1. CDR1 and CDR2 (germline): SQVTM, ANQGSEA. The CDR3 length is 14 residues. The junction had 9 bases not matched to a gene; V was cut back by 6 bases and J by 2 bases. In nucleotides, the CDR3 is TGCAGCGTAGCCTCCAAGGACAGGGCCTACGAGCAGTACTTC. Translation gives CSVASKDRAYEQYF.

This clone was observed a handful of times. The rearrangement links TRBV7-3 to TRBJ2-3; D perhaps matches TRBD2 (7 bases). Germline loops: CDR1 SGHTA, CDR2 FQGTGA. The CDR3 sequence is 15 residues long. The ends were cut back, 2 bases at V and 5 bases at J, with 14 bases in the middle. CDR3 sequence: CASSLVGGPRDTQYF. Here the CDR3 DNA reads TGTGCCAGCAGCTTAGTGGGGGGGCCAAGAGATACGCAGTATTTT.

The CDR3 reads CASSPGRGSVYEQYF. The CDR3 DNA follows: TGTGCCAGCAGCCCCGGTCGGGGGAGCGTCTACGAGCAGTACTTC. J is TRBJ2-7 and V is TRBV7-2; the D gene is possibly TRBD2 (6 bases). Trimming took off 5 bases at V and 3 bases at J, with 17 bases between the two ends. Germline-derived CDR1 and CDR2 are SGHTA and FQGNSA. There are 15 residues in the CDR3.

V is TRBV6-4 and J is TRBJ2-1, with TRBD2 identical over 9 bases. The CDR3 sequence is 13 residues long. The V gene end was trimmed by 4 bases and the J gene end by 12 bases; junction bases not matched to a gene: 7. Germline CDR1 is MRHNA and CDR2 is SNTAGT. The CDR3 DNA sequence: TGTGCCAGCAGTGTTTTAGCGGGAGATGGGCAGTTCTTC. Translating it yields CASSVLAGDGQFF.

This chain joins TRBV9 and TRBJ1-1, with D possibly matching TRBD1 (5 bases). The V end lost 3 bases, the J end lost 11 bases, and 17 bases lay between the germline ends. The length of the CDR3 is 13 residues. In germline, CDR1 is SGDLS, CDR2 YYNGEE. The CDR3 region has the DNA TGTGCCAGCAGCGATGACAGCTCCCCTGTGGCTTTCTTT. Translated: CASSDDSSPVAFF.

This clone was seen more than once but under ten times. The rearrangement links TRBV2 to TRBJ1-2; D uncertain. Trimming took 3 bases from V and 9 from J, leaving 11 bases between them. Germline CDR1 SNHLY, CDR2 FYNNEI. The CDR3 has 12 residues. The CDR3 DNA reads TGTGCCAGCAGTGATCCCGGGAATCGCTACACCTTC. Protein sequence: CASSDPGNRYTF.

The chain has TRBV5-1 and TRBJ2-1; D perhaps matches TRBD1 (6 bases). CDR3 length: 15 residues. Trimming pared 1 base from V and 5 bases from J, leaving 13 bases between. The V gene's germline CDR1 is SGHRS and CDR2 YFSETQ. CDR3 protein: CASSLKQGRNNEQFF. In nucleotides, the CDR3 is TGCGCCAGCAGCTTGAAACAGGGAAGAAACAATGAGCAGTTCTTC.

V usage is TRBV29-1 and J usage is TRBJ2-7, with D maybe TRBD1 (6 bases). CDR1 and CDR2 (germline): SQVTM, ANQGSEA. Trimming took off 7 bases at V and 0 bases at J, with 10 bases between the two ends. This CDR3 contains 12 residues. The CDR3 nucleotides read TGCAGCGCCGGGGACACCTCCTACGAGCAGTACTTC. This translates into CSAGDTSYEQYF.

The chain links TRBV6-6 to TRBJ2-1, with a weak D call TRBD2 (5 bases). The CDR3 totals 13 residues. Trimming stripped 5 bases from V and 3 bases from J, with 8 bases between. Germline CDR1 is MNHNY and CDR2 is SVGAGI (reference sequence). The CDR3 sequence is CASSRENYNEQFF. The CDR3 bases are TGTGCCAGCAGTCGGGAAAACTACAATGAGCAGTTCTTC.

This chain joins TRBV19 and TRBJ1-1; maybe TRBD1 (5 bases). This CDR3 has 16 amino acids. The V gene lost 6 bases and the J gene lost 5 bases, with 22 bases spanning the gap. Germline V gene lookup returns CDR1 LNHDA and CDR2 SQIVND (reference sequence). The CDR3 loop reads CASSAYLRGGETEAFF. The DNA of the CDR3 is TGTGCCAGTAGCGCCTACCTTCGGGGGGGTGAGACTGAAGCTTTCTTT.

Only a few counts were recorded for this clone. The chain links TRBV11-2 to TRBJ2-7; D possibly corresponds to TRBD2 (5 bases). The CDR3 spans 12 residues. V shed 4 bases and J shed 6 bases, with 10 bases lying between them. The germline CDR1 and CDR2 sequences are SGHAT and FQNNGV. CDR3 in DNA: TGTGCCAGCAGCTCACTAGGATCCGAGCAGTACTTC. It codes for CASSSLGSEQYF.

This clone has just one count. CDR3 nucleotides: TGTGCCAGCTCACCGGGAGACAGGGGCGGAGAGACCCAGTACTTC. Its protein product is CASSPGDRGGETQYF. V and J are TRBV18 and TRBJ2-5, with 8 bases lining up with TRBD1. Germline lookup yields CDR1 KGHSH and CDR2 LQKENI. The CDR3 loop spans 15 amino acids. V trimming: 3 bases; J trimming: 4 bases; junction bases outside the gene matches: 7.

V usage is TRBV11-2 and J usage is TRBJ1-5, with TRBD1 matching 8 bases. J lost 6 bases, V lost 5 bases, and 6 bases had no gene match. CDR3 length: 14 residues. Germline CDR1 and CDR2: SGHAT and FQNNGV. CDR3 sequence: CASSASGTGQPQHF. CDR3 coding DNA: TGTGCCAGCAGCGCCTCAGGGACAGGTCAGCCCCAGCATTTT.

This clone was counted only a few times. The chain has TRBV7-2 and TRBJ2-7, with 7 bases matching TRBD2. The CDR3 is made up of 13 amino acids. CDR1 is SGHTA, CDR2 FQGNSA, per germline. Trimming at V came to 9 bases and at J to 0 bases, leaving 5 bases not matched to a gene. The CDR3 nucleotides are TGTGCCAGTTCTAGCGGCCTCTCCTACGAGCAGTACTTC. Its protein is CASSSGLSYEQYF.

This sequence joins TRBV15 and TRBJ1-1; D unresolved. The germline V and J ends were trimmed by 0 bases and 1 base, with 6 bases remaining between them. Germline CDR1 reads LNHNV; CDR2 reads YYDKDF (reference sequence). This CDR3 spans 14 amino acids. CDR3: CATSRDVRNTEAFF. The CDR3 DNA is TGTGCCACCAGCAGAGACGTTAGGAACACTGAAGCTTTCTTT.

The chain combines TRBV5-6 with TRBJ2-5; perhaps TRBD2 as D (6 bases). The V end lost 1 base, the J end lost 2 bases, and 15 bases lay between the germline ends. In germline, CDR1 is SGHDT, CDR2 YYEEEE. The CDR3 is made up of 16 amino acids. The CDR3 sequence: CASSLRGLGIQETQYF. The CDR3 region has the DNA TGTGCCAGCAGCTTGCGGGGACTCGGAATTCAAGAGACCCAGTACTTC. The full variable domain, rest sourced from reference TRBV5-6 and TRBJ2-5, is DAGVTQSPTHLIKTRGQQVTLRCSPKSGHDTVSWYQQALGQGPQFIFQYYEEEERQRGNFPDRFSGHQFPNYSSELNVNALLLGDSALYLCASSLRGLGIQETQYFGPGTRLLVL.

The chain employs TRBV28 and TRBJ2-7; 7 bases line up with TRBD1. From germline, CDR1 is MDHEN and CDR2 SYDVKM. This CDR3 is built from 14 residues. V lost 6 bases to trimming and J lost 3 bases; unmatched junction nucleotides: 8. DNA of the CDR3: TGTGCCAGCAGCATAGGACAGGCAGGCTACGAGCAGTACTTC. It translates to CASSIGQAGYEQYF.

The CDR3 DNA sequence: TGTGCCAGCAGCTGGAATAGCGGGCTTACCTACGAGCAGTACTTC. Its translation is CASSWNSGLTYEQYF. This chain links TRBV7-9 with TRBJ2-7, with 7 bases that match TRBD2. The CDR3 totals 15 residues. Germline V gene sequence: CDR1 SEHNR, CDR2 FQNEAQ (reference sequence). The V gene end was trimmed by 4 bases and the J gene end by 2 bases; junction bases not matched to a gene: 8.

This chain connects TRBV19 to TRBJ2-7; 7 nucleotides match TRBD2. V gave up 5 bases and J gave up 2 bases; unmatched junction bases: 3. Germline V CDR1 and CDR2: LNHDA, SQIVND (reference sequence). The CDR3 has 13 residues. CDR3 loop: CASSLGGTYEQYF. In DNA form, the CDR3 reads TGTGCCAGTAGTTTGGGGGGGACCTACGAGCAGTACTTC.

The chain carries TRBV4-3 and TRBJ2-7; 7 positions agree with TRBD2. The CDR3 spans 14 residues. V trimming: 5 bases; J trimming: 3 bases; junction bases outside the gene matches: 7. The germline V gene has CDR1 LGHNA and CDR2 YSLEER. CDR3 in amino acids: CASSTGLQRYEQYF. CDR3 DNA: TGCGCCAGCAGCACGGGACTACAACGCTACGAGCAGTACTTC.